Listed below are T cell receptor beta chains from one sample, sequenced in a study of CD8 T cells in ankylosing spondylitis. TCRdb re-derived calls from the 5' RACE reads in MiXCR, one entry per CDR3 protein. The sample lists some 700,000 distinct CDR3 sequences; roughly 20% were seen once. Sequenced material: blood, either unsorted or a sorted T cell fraction (not recorded which). The receptor set was obtained from a male donor with ankylosing spondylitis. The CDR3 runs from the conserved cysteine through the conserved F or W. Fields, in order: CDR3 DNA, CDR3 protein, clone size, J gene, D gene, V gene. A D gene is named only where the DNA matches it firmly. Some rows have no size entry. The others give once, few or many, or a class for an expanded clone.

CDR3 DNA: TGCGCCAGCAGCCAAGGTAGCGGGTTTCGGCCCTACGAGCAGTACTTC
CDR3 protein: CASSQGSGFRPYEQYF
clone size: .
J gene: TRBJ2-7
D gene: TRBD2
V gene: TRBV4-1

CDR3 DNA: TGTGCCAGCAGCCCAAGGACAGGCGGGGTCGCCACCTTC
CDR3 protein: CASSPRTGGVATF
clone size: once
J gene: TRBJ1-2
D gene: TRBD1
V gene: TRBV9

CDR3 DNA: TGTGCCAGCAGTTTTGTGGGCGGAGGGCACAATGAGCAGTTCTTC
CDR3 protein: CASSFVGGGHNEQFF
clone size: few
J gene: TRBJ2-1
D gene: .
V gene: TRBV12-3/TRBV12-4

CDR3 DNA: TGTGCCAGCAGTCCTAGCGGGAGGGCCGCAGATACGCAGTATTTT
CDR3 protein: CASSPSGRAADTQYF
clone size: .
J gene: TRBJ2-3
D gene: TRBD2
V gene: TRBV12-3/TRBV12-4

CDR3 DNA: TGCAGTGCTAGACTAGCGGGGGGCCGAGATACGCAGTATTTT
CDR3 protein: CSARLAGGRDTQYF
clone size: .
J gene: TRBJ2-3
D gene: TRBD2
V gene: TRBV20-1

CDR3 DNA: TGTGCCAGCAGCTTAGGCATCGAAAACATTCAGTACTTC
CDR3 protein: CASSLGIENIQYF
clone size: .
J gene: TRBJ2-4
D gene: .
V gene: TRBV7-2

CDR3 DNA: TGCAGTGCTAGGGCCTTATTAACTAGCACAGATACGCAGTATTTT
CDR3 protein: CSARALLTSTDTQYF
clone size: .
J gene: TRBJ2-3
D gene: .
V gene: TRBV20-1

CDR3 DNA: TGCAGTGCTAGGGGTGCCGGGACGGCTTGGGGCACAGATACGCAGTATTTT
CDR3 protein: CSARGAGTAWGTDTQYF
clone size: many
J gene: TRBJ2-3
D gene: .
V gene: TRBV20-1

CDR3 DNA: TGTGCCAGCAGCCCCCAAGGAAACCTCGGCAATCAGCCCCAGCATTTT
CDR3 protein: CASSPQGNLGNQPQHF
clone size: many
J gene: TRBJ1-5
D gene: .
V gene: TRBV7-2

CDR3 DNA: TGTGCCAGCAGCTTAGCGCGCAATGCGCAGTATTTT
CDR3 protein: CASSLARNAQYF
clone size: .
J gene: TRBJ2-3
D gene: .
V gene: TRBV7-9

CDR3 DNA: TGTGCCAGCAGTTTAACGGCAGGGGGCTGGTACGAGCAGTACTTC
CDR3 protein: CASSLTAGGWYEQYF
clone size: .
J gene: TRBJ2-7
D gene: TRBD1
V gene: TRBV27

CDR3 DNA: TGTGCCAGCAGCCCTCGGACTAGCGGGAGGGCTTTAGCCAAAAACATTCAGTACTTC
CDR3 protein: CASSPRTSGRALAKNIQYF
clone size: few
J gene: TRBJ2-4
D gene: TRBD2
V gene: TRBV3-1

CDR3 DNA: TGCGCCAGCAGCTTGGAAGGGACAGGGGTGAGAGAGACCCAGTACTTC
CDR3 protein: CASSLEGTGVRETQYF
clone size: .
J gene: TRBJ2-5
D gene: TRBD1
V gene: TRBV5-1

CDR3 DNA: TGTGCCAGCAGCTCACTGACAGGGCGCGGAAACACCATATATTTT
CDR3 protein: CASSSLTGRGNTIYF
clone size: .
J gene: TRBJ1-3
D gene: TRBD1
V gene: TRBV7-8

CDR3 DNA: TGTGCCAGCAGCTTATTCTCCCGTTCCTTCCTCTACGAGCAGTACTTC
CDR3 protein: CASSLFSRSFLYEQYF
clone size: few
J gene: TRBJ2-7
D gene: .
V gene: TRBV7-8

CDR3 DNA: TGTGCCAGCAGTTTGGGCAGCCCATACAATGAGCAGTTCTTC
CDR3 protein: CASSLGSPYNEQFF
clone size: .
J gene: TRBJ2-1
D gene: .
V gene: TRBV12-3/TRBV12-4

CDR3 DNA: TGTGCCAGCAGTTCCGGGACAGTTAACTACAATGAGCAGTTCTTC
CDR3 protein: CASSSGTVNYNEQFF
clone size: few
J gene: TRBJ2-1
D gene: TRBD1
V gene: TRBV12-3/TRBV12-4

CDR3 DNA: TGTGCCACCAGTGATTCCCGCGATTCCGGTAACCTCGGGCCGCAGTACTTC
CDR3 protein: CATSDSRDSGNLGPQYF
clone size: .
J gene: TRBJ2-7
D gene: .
V gene: TRBV24-1

CDR3 DNA: TGCAGCGTAACGTCCGATTATACGCAGTATTTT
CDR3 protein: CSVTSDYTQYF
clone size: few
J gene: TRBJ2-3
D gene: .
V gene: TRBV29-1

CDR3 DNA: TGCAGTGCTGACCCGGGACTAGCGGGGGAGCAGTACTTC
CDR3 protein: CSADPGLAGEQYF
clone size: .
J gene: TRBJ2-7
D gene: TRBD2
V gene: TRBV20-1

CDR3 DNA: TGTGCCAGCAGCCAATTCGGGCTGATGAACACCGGGGAGCTGTTTTTT
CDR3 protein: CASSQFGLMNTGELFF
clone size: .
J gene: TRBJ2-2
D gene: .
V gene: TRBV4-2

CDR3 DNA: TGTGCCAGCAGTTTTGGGCGGAACTCCTACAATGAGCAGTTCTTC
CDR3 protein: CASSFGRNSYNEQFF
clone size: many
J gene: TRBJ2-1
D gene: .
V gene: TRBV12-3/TRBV12-4

CDR3 DNA: TGCAGCGTTGACGGCCTAGCGATTTACAATGAGCAGTTCTTC
CDR3 protein: CSVDGLAIYNEQFF
clone size: many
J gene: TRBJ2-1
D gene: .
V gene: TRBV29-1

CDR3 DNA: TGTGCCAGCTCACCTTATGGGGCAGGGGCGGATGAAAAACTGTTTTTT
CDR3 protein: CASSPYGAGADEKLFF
clone size: .
J gene: TRBJ1-4
D gene: .
V gene: TRBV18

CDR3 DNA: TGTGCCAGCAGTGGACAGGGTGTGGCTGAAGCTTTCTTT
CDR3 protein: CASSGQGVAEAFF
clone size: few
J gene: TRBJ1-1
D gene: TRBD1
V gene: TRBV7-9

CDR3 DNA: TGTGCCAGCAGCCAAGCCATGGCTAGCGGGAGGGAACAAGAGACCCAGTACTTC
CDR3 protein: CASSQAMASGREQETQYF
clone size: .
J gene: TRBJ2-5
D gene: TRBD2
V gene: TRBV3-1

CDR3 DNA: TGTGCCAGCAGTTTATCCCGGACTAGCGGGAGAGGGGATACGCAGTATTTT
CDR3 protein: CASSLSRTSGRGDTQYF
clone size: .
J gene: TRBJ2-3
D gene: TRBD2
V gene: TRBV27

CDR3 DNA: TGTGCCAGCATCCCTGAGCGAGGGTCCTACAATGAGCAGTTCTTC
CDR3 protein: CASIPERGSYNEQFF
clone size: .
J gene: TRBJ2-1
D gene: .
V gene: TRBV4-2

CDR3 DNA: TGTGCCACCAGTTCCCAGCGCTCTGGGGCCAACGTCCTGACTTTC
CDR3 protein: CATSSQRSGANVLTF
clone size: .
J gene: TRBJ2-6
D gene: .
V gene: TRBV24-1

CDR3 DNA: TGTGCCAGCAGCCAAAGCGGACAGCTCCGGGCTAGGGGCTACACCTTC
CDR3 protein: CASSQSGQLRARGYTF
clone size: few
J gene: TRBJ1-2
D gene: .
V gene: TRBV4-2

CDR3 DNA: TGTGCTAGTGGTTTGGCCCGGACTAGCGGGGACCACTCCTACAATGAGCAGTTCTTC
CDR3 protein: CASGLARTSGDHSYNEQFF
clone size: .
J gene: TRBJ2-1
D gene: TRBD2
V gene: TRBV12-5

CDR3 DNA: TGTGCCCCCGGTGCAGATACGCAGTATTTT
CDR3 protein: CAPGADTQYF
clone size: .
J gene: TRBJ2-3
D gene: .
V gene: TRBV21-1

CDR3 DNA: TGCAGTGCTCCCTCTACTAGCGGGGTCCACGAGCAGTACTTC
CDR3 protein: CSAPSTSGVHEQYF
clone size: .
J gene: TRBJ2-7
D gene: TRBD2
V gene: TRBV20-1

CDR3 DNA: TGCGCCAGCAGCTGGGGGCTGGGACAGTCCATCTCTGGAAACACCATATATTTT
CDR3 protein: CASSWGLGQSISGNTIYF
clone size: few
J gene: TRBJ1-3
D gene: TRBD1
V gene: TRBV5-1

CDR3 DNA: TGCGCCAGCAGCTTGTTACAGGGGGATGGCTACACCTTC
CDR3 protein: CASSLLQGDGYTF
clone size: few
J gene: TRBJ1-2
D gene: TRBD1
V gene: TRBV5-1

CDR3 DNA: TGTGCCAGCAGCCTGACAAGTACTAACACTGAAGCTTTCTTT
CDR3 protein: CASSLTSTNTEAFF
clone size: .
J gene: TRBJ1-1
D gene: .
V gene: TRBV5-4

CDR3 DNA: TGCGCCAGCAGCTTGCGACAGGGGGAGCAATCGGGGTATGAGCAGTTCTTC
CDR3 protein: CASSLRQGEQSGYEQFF
clone size: few
J gene: TRBJ2-1
D gene: TRBD1
V gene: TRBV5-1

CDR3 DNA: TGTGCCAGCAGTTTGGGGTCGGGGCAGCATAATGAAAAACTGTTTTTT
CDR3 protein: CASSLGSGQHNEKLFF
clone size: few
J gene: TRBJ1-4
D gene: .
V gene: TRBV12-3/TRBV12-4

CDR3 DNA: TGTGCCATCAAGAACGGGGGGGGGCCAGATACGCAGTATTTT
CDR3 protein: CAIKNGGGPDTQYF
clone size: many
J gene: TRBJ2-3
D gene: TRBD2
V gene: TRBV10-3

CDR3 DNA: TGTGCCAGCAGCTCATGGACTAGCGGGGACGAGCAGTACTTC
CDR3 protein: CASSSWTSGDEQYF
clone size: few
J gene: TRBJ2-7
D gene: TRBD2
V gene: TRBV11-2

CDR3 DNA: TGCGCCAGCAGCCAAATCGGGACAGGAGAGCAAGAGACCCAGTACTTC
CDR3 protein: CASSQIGTGEQETQYF
clone size: many
J gene: TRBJ2-5
D gene: TRBD1
V gene: TRBV4-1

CDR3 DNA: TGTGCCTGGAGTGCTACAGCGGGGGGGCATCCCGGGGAGCTGTTTTTT
CDR3 protein: CAWSATAGGHPGELFF
clone size: once
J gene: TRBJ2-2
D gene: TRBD2
V gene: TRBV30

CDR3 DNA: TGCGCCAGCAGCCAAGTTACAGGGGAGTCCTACGAGCAGTACTTC
CDR3 protein: CASSQVTGESYEQYF
clone size: .
J gene: TRBJ2-7
D gene: TRBD1
V gene: TRBV4-3

CDR3 DNA: TGTGCCAGCAGAAGACAGGGTAATCAGCCCCAGCATTTT
CDR3 protein: CASRRQGNQPQHF
clone size: few
J gene: TRBJ1-5
D gene: TRBD1
V gene: TRBV6-2/TRBV6-3

CDR3 DNA: TGTGCCAGCAGTTTAACAGGGCATGAAGCTTTCTTT
CDR3 protein: CASSLTGHEAFF
clone size: few
J gene: TRBJ1-1
D gene: .
V gene: TRBV12-3/TRBV12-4

CDR3 DNA: TGTGCCAGCAGGTCGACAGGGGGAAACACCATATATTTT
CDR3 protein: CASRSTGGNTIYF
clone size: many
J gene: TRBJ1-3
D gene: TRBD1
V gene: TRBV12-3/TRBV12-4

CDR3 DNA: TGTGCCAGCAGCGGAAGGAAGTGGAACACTGAAGCTTTCTTT
CDR3 protein: CASSGRKWNTEAFF
clone size: .
J gene: TRBJ1-1
D gene: .
V gene: TRBV9

CDR3 DNA: TGTGCCAGCAGCCAAGACAACAGGGGGGTGCTTGGCTACACCTTC
CDR3 protein: CASSQDNRGVLGYTF
clone size: few
J gene: TRBJ1-2
D gene: TRBD1
V gene: TRBV3-1

CDR3 DNA: TGCAGTGCTAGTATGGGGTATGGGAACACTGAAGCTTTCTTT
CDR3 protein: CSASMGYGNTEAFF
clone size: few
J gene: TRBJ1-1
D gene: .
V gene: TRBV20-1

CDR3 DNA: TGCAGCGTTGAAGACCCGGGACTAGCGGGAGTAGGTGGCGATGAGCAGTTCTTC
CDR3 protein: CSVEDPGLAGVGGDEQFF
clone size: many
J gene: TRBJ2-1
D gene: TRBD2
V gene: TRBV29-1

CDR3 DNA: TGCGCCAGCAGCCAAGAAACTAGCGTTGACGGGGAGCTGTTTTTT
CDR3 protein: CASSQETSVDGELFF
clone size: few
J gene: TRBJ2-2
D gene: TRBD2
V gene: TRBV4-3

CDR3 DNA: TGTGCCAGCAGCCCCGGACTCCGAGTGGGGGATTTT
CDR3 protein: CASSPGLRVGDF
clone size: few
J gene: TRBJ1-3
D gene: .
V gene: TRBV12-3/TRBV12-4

CDR3 DNA: TGCGCCAGCAGCCAAGATCAAAGGGAAGCTTCACCCCTCCACTTT
CDR3 protein: CASSQDQREASPLHF
clone size: few
J gene: TRBJ1-6
D gene: .
V gene: TRBV4-1